Each of the 17 T cell receptor beta chains below was sequenced from the same sample in a study of blood T cell repertoires in COVID-19. TCRdb keeps only in-frame clones here, not all; method: immunoSEQ multiplex PCR. The data show about 130,000 clones, 84% seen once. Sequenced input: peripheral blood. These receptors were collected from a human donor in a cohort sampled during active COVID-19.

This clone was picked up a small number of times. V gene TRBV19 combines with J gene TRBJ1-1; possible D gene TRBD1, 6 bases. V dropped 5 bases and J dropped 1 base, with 17 bases sitting between them. CDR3 length equals 16 residues. Per germline, CDR1 LNHDA and CDR2 SQIVND (reference sequence). The CDR3 bases are TGTGCCAGTAGTGGTTCCCGGCAGGGGAGGAACACTGAAGCTTTCTTT. Translation gives CASSGSRQGRNTEAFF.

The chain recombines TRBV25-1 with TRBJ2-3; 7 nucleotides align to TRBD1. The CDR3 spans 15 residues. The germline gives CDR1 MGHDK, CDR2 SYGVNS. Trimming cost V 4 bases and J 2 bases; bases outside gene matches: 6. CDR3 nucleotides: TGTGCCAGCAGTGGCGAGGGGGCCGACACAGATACGCAGTATTTT. It yields the protein CASSGEGADTDTQYF.

V usage is TRBV2 and J usage is TRBJ1-5, with D unresolved. The V and J ends lost 7 bases and 5 bases respectively, with 15 bases between them. Germline CDR1 is SNHLY and CDR2 is FYNNEI. The CDR3 loop spans 14 amino acids. CDR3 protein: CASKRPGGDQPQHF. Here the CDR3 DNA reads TGTGCCAGCAAAAGACCAGGCGGGGATCAGCCCCAGCATTTT.

This clone has just one count. The chain has TRBV3-1 (or the pseudogene TRBV3-2) and TRBJ1-1, with 7 nucleotides matching TRBD1. The germline V gene encodes CDR1 LGHDT and CDR2 YNNKEL (reference sequence). The ends lost 2 bases at V and 5 bases at J; junction bases unmatched: 8. This CDR3 is built from 15 residues. The CDR3 DNA sequence: TGTGCCAGCAGCCAACTAAGCTTCAGGGGGACTGAAGCTTTCTTT. It yields the protein CASSQLSFRGTEAFF.

CDR3 residues: CASSLGGLGNQPQHF. Written as DNA, the CDR3 is TGCGCCAGCAGCTTGGGGGGGCTAGGCAATCAGCCCCAGCATTTT. The J gene is TRBJ1-5, the V gene TRBV5-1; TRBD1 is a possible D gene (6 bases). Trimming stripped 0 bases from V and 2 bases from J, with 9 bases between. The CDR3 consists of 15 residues. CDR1 SGHRS and CDR2 YFSETQ come from the germline V gene.

The V and J genes are TRBV6-5 and TRBJ2-2; 8 positions match TRBD2. The CDR3 sequence is 14 residues long. V lost 7 bases and J lost 1; bases outside the gene matches: 2. In germline, CDR1 is MNHEY, CDR2 SVGAGI. The CDR3 protein is CASTTSGNTGELFF. CDR3 nucleotides: TGTGCCAGCACCACTAGCGGGAACACCGGGGAGCTGTTTTTT.

V and J are TRBV4-1 and TRBJ1-1; D might be TRBD1 (5 bases). The V end lost 1 base, the J end lost 4 bases, and 10 bases lay between the germline ends. This CDR3 has 14 residues. Germline CDR1 is MGHRA and CDR2 is YSYEKL. The CDR3, as DNA: TGCGCCAGCAGCCAAGTTTGGGGCCGCACTGAAGCTTTCTTT. Encoded protein: CASSQVWGRTEAFF.

This clone was counted between two and nine times. V is TRBV2 and J is TRBJ2-1; D uncertain. Trimming left V 7 bases short and J 9 bases short, with 10 bases between. The CDR3 sequence is 11 residues long. Germline-derived CDR1 and CDR2 are SNHLY and FYNNEI. The CDR3 protein is CASTVVTEQFF. CDR3 DNA sequence: TGTGCCAGCACGGTGGTCACTGAGCAGTTCTTC.

V usage is TRBV27 and J usage is TRBJ2-5, with a possible D match to TRBD2 (6 bases). The CDR3 is made up of 13 amino acids. Germline values: CDR1 MNHEY, CDR2 SMNVEV (reference sequence). The germline V and J ends were trimmed by 6 bases and 5 bases, with 13 bases remaining between them. This chain's CDR3 is CASSWGTGETQYF. For the CDR3, the DNA is TGTGCCAGCAGCTGGGGGACTGGGGAGACCCAGTACTTC.

The V and J genes are TRBV6-5 and TRBJ2-1, with 8 bases aligning to TRBD2. V trimming: 6 bases; J trimming: 5 bases; junction bases outside the gene matches: 6. This CDR3 is built from 14 residues. Germline V gives CDR1 MNHEY, CDR2 SVGAGI. CDR3 amino acids: CASRSGGPNNEQFF. The CDR3 coding sequence is TGTGCCAGCAGATCGGGGGGGCCAAACAATGAGCAGTTCTTC.

This clone was seen only once. This rearrangement joins TRBV7-9 to TRBJ1-1; D possibly corresponds to TRBD1 (5 bases). Germline loops: CDR1 SEHNR, CDR2 FQNEAQ (reference sequence). Trimming removed 6 bases at V and 6 bases at J, with 11 bases between. CDR3 length equals 12 residues. CDR3 in DNA: TGTGCCAGCAGATACGGGGGGTCTGAAGCTTTCTTT. Amino acids: CASRYGGSEAFF. The full variable domain, rest sourced from reference TRBV7-9 and TRBJ1-1, is DTGVSQNPRHKITKRGQNVTFRCDPISEHNRLYWYRQTLGQGPEFLTYFQNEAQLEKSRLLSDRFSAERPKGSFSTLEIQRTEQGDSAMYLCASRYGGSEAFFGQGTRLTVV.

In this sample, this clone turned up a few times. The V and J genes are TRBV7-2 and TRBJ2-3, with 8 bases aligning to TRBD2. Per the germline V gene, CDR1 is SGHTA and CDR2 is FQGNSA. The CDR3 contains 15 residues. J was trimmed by 3 bases and V by 2 bases; bases with no gene match: 4. In DNA form, the CDR3 reads TGTGCCAGCAGCTTATCGGGACTAGATACAGATACGCAGTATTTT. Translation gives CASSLSGLDTDTQYF.

CDR3 bases: TGTGCCAGCTCAACCCGTGAGGGTGGCGAGCAGTACTTC. Its translation is CASSTREGGEQYF. The genes are TRBV18 and TRBJ2-7; D is possibly TRBD2 (5 bases). The CDR3 consists of 13 residues. V was shortened by 5 bases and J by 6 bases, with 14 bases between the two germline ends. CDR1 is KGHSH, CDR2 LQKENI, per germline.

CDR3 residues: CASIGQGTYGYTF. Here the CDR3 DNA reads TGTGCCAGCATCGGTCAGGGGACCTATGGCTACACCTTC. This chain links TRBV12-3 or TRBV12-4 with TRBJ1-2; D is possibly TRBD1 (6 bases). V was shortened by 7 bases and J by 4 bases, with 13 bases between the two germline ends. The CDR3 has 13 amino acids.

This clone appeared once. The genes are TRBV5-1 and TRBJ1-6; 9 nucleotides agree with TRBD1. V shed 1 base, J shed 6 bases, and the junction held 5 bases outside the gene matches. The CDR3 has 16 residues. The germline V gene encodes CDR1 SGHRS and CDR2 YFSETQ. The CDR3 region is CASSLTRTGVNSPLHF. DNA of the CDR3: TGCGCCAGCAGCTTGACTCGGACAGGGGTTAATTCACCCCTCCACTTT.

The chain is built from TRBV19 and TRBJ1-2; D uncertain. The CDR3 extends over 13 amino acids. The V end was cut by 3 bases, the J end by 5 bases, with 10 bases between. Per the germline V gene, CDR1 is LNHDA and CDR2 is SQIVND (reference sequence). DNA of the CDR3: TGTGCCAGTAGTATTCAGGCAGATTATGGCTACACCTTC. It codes for CASSIQADYGYTF.

CDR3 sequence: CASSGQFYEQYF. CDR3 DNA: TGTGCCAGCAGCGGGCAGTTCTACGAGCAGTACTTC. V usage is TRBV5-6 and J usage is TRBJ2-7, with D unclear. Germline CDR1 and CDR2: SGHDT and YYEEEE. V was trimmed by 4 bases and J by 3 bases, leaving 8 bases between them. The CDR3 loop spans 12 amino acids.